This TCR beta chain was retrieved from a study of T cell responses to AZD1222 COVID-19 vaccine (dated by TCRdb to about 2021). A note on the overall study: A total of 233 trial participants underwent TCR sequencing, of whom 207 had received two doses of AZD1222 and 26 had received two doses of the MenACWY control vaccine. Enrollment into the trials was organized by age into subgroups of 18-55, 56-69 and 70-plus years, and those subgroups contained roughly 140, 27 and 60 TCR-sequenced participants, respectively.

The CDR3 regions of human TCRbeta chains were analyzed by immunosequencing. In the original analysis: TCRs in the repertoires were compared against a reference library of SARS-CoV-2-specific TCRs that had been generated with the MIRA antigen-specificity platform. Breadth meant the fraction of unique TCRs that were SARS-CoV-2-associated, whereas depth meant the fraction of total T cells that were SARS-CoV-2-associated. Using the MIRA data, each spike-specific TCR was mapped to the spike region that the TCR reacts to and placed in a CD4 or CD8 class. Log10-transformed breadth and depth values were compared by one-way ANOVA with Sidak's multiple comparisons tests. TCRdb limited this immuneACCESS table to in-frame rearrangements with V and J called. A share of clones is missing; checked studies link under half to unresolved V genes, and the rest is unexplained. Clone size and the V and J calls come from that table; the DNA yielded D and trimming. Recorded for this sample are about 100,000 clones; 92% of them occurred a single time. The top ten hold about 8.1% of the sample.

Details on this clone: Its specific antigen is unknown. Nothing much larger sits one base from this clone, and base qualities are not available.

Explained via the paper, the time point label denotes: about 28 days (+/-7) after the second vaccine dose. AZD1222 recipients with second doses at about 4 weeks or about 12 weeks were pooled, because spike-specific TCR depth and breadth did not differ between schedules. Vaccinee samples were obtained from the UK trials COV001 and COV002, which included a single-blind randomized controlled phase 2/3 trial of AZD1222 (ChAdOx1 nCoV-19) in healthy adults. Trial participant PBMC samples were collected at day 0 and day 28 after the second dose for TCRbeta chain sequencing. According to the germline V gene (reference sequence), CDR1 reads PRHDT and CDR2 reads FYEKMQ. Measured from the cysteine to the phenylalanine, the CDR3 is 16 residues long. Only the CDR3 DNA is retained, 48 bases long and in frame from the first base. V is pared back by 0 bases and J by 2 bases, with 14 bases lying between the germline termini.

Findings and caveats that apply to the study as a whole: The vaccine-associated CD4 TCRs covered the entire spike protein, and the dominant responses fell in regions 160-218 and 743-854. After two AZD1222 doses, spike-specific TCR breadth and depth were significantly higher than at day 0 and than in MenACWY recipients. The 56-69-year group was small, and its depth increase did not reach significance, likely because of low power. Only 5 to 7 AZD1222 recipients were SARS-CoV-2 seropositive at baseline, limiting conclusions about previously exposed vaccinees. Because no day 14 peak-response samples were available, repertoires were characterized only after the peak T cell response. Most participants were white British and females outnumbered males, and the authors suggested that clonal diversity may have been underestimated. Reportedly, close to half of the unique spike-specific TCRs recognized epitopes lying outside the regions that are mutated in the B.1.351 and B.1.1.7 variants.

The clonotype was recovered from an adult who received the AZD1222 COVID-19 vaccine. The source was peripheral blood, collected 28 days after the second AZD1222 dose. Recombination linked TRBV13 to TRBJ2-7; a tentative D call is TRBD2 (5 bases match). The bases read TGTGCCAGCAGCTTAGGGGTGCTAGCAAAAACCTACGAGCAGTACTTC. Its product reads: CASSLGVLAKTYEQYF. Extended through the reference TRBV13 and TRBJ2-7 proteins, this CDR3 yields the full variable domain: AAGVIQSPRHLIKEKRETATLKCYPIPRHDTVYWYQQGPGQDPQFLISFYEKMQSDKGSIPDRFSAQQFSDYHSELNMSSLELGDSALYFCASSLGVLAKTYEQYFGPGTRLTVT.